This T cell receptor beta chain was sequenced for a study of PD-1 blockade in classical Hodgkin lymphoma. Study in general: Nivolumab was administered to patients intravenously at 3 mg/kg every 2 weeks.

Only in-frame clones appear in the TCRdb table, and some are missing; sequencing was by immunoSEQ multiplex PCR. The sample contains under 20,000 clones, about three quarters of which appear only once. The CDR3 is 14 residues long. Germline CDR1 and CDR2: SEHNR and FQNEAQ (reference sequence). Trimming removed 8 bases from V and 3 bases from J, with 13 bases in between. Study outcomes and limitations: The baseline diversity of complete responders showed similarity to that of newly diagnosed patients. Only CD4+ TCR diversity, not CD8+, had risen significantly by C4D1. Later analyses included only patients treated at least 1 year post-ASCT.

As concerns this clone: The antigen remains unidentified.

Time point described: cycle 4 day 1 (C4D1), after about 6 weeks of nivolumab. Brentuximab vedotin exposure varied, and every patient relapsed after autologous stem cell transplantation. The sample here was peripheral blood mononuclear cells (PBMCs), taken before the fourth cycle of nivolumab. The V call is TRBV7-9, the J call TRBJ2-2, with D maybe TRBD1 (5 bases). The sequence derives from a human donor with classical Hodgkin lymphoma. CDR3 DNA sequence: TGTGCCAGCTTAAAGGGGCCGGACACCGGGGAGCTGTTTTTT. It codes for CASLKGPDTGELFF.